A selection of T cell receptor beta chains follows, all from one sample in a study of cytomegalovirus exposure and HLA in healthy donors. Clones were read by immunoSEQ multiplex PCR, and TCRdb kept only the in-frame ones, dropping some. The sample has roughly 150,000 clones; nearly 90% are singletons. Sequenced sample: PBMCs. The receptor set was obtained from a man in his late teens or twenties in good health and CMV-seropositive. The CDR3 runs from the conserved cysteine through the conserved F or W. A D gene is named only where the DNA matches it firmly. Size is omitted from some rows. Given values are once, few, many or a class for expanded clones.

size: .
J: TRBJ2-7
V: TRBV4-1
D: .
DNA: TGCGCCAGCAGCCAAGCGGGGTTCGACGAGCAGTACTTC
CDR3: CASSQAGFDEQYF

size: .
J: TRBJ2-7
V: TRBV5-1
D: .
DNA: TGCGCCAGCAGCTTGCACCGACGAGGGGGTGGCGAGCAGTACTTC
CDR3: CASSLHRRGGGEQYF

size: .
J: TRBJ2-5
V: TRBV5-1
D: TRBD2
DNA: TGCGCCAGCACTCCCGAGCCGGGGGGGCGACGAGAGACCCAGTACTTC
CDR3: CASTPEPGGRRETQYF

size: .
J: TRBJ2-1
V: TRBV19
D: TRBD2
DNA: TGTGCCAGTAGTATTTGGGCTAGCGGAGACAATGAGCAGTTCTTC
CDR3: CASSIWASGDNEQFF

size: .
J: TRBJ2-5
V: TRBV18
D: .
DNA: TGTGCCAGCTCACCACGAGTCGGGAAAGAAGAGACCCAGTACTTC
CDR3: CASSPRVGKEETQYF

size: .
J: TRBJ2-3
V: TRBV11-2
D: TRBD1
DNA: TGTGCCAGCAGCTTAGATCAGGGGGAATACACAGATACGCAGTATTTT
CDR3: CASSLDQGEYTDTQYF

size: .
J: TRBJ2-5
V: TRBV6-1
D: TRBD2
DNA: TGTGCCAGCAGTGTGGGGGTCGGGGGGGCTGAGACCCAGTACTTC
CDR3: CASSVGVGGAETQYF

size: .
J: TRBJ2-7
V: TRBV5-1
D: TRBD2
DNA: TGCGCCAGCAGCTTGTTGTGGCCGTCCCCACTAAGGCCGCGGGAGAGGGACGAGCAGTACTTC
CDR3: CASSLLWPSPLRPRERDEQYF

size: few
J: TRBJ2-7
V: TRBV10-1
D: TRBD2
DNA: TGCGCCAGCAGTGAGCGGACTAGCGGTTACGAGCAGTACTTC
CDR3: CASSERTSGYEQYF

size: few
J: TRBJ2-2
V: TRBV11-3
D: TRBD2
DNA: TGTGCCACCCGACCGGGACTAGTGGACACCGGGGAGCTGTTTTTT
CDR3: CATRPGLVDTGELFF

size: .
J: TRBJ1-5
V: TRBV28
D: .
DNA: TGTGCCAGCAGTTTATGGAGCAGGGCAAACAATCAGCCCCAGCATTTT
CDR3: CASSLWSRANNQPQHF

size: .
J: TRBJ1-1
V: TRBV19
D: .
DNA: TGTGCCAGTACCCTAGACCTTCGGCCGAAGTTGGCTTTCTTT
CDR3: CASTLDLRPKLAFF

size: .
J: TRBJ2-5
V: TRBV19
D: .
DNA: TGTGCCAGTATCCCCTCCCCCACGGGGGTCCAAGAGACCCAGTACTTC
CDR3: CASIPSPTGVQETQYF

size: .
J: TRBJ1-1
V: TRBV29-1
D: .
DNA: TGCAGCGTTTGGACTGTGCAGAACACTGAAGCTTTCTTT
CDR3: CSVWTVQNTEAFF

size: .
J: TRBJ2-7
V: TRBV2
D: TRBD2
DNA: TGTGCCAGCAATATGGGACTAGCCCCCTACGAGCAGTACTTC
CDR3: CASNMGLAPYEQYF

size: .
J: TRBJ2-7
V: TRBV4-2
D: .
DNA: TGTGCCAGCAGCCAAGTTTCTCAGGTTGGCTACGAGCAGTACTTC
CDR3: CASSQVSQVGYEQYF

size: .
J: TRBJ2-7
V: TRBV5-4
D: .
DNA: TGTGCCAGCAGCTTGGACAGGGAGATCTACGAGCAGTACTTC
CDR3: CASSLDREIYEQYF

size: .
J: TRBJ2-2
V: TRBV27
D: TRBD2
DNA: TGTGCCAGCATCTCAACTAGCGGGGGCACCGGGGAGCTGTTTTTT
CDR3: CASISTSGGTGELFF

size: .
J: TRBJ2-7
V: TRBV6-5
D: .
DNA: TGTGCCAGCAGTTCCGGGACACTTTACGAGCAGTACTTC
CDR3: CASSSGTLYEQYF

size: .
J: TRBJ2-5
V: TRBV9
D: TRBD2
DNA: TGTGCCAGCAGCGGGGGACTAGCGGGAGGACTAGAGACCCAGTACTTC
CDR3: CASSGGLAGGLETQYF

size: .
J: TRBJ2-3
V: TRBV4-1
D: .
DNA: TGCGCCAGCAGCCAGTTGGCACCTAGCACAGATACGCAGTATTTT
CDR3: CASSQLAPSTDTQYF

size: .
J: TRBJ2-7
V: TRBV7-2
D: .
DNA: TGTGCCAGCAGTCCTCAGGGGAGATTCTACGAGCAGTACTTC
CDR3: CASSPQGRFYEQYF

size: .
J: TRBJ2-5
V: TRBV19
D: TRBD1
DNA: TGTGCCAGTAGTATAGCCAGGGGGCCCCAAGAGACCCAGTACTTC
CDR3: CASSIARGPQETQYF

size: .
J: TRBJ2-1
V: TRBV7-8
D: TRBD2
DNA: TGTGCCAGCAGCTCAGGACTAGCGGGAGGGCCGGGTAATGAGCAGTTCTTC
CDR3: CASSSGLAGGPGNEQFF

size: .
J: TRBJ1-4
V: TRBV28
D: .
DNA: TGTGCCGCAAGGGGGGGCTTGAATGAAAAACTGTTTTTT
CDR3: CAARGGLNEKLFF

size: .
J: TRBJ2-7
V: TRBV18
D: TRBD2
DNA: TGTGCCAGCTCACCAAGCGGGGACGAGCAGTACTTC
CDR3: CASSPSGDEQYF

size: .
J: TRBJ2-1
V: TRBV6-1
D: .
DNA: TGTGCCAGCAAGTGGCAGGCGGGGAATGAGCAGTTCTTC
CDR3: CASKWQAGNEQFF

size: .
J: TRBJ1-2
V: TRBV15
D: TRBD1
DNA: TGTGCCACCAGCAGAGGGGGGCAGGGGGCAAGTAATGGCTACACCTTC
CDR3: CATSRGGQGASNGYTF

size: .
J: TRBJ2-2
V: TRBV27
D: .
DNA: TGTGCCAGCAGTTCGGCGGGGCCCAACACCGGGGAGCTGTTTTTT
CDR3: CASSSAGPNTGELFF

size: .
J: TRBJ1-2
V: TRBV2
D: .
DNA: TGTGCCAGCAGTACCCACGAGGACTATGGCTACACCTTC
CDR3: CASSTHEDYGYTF

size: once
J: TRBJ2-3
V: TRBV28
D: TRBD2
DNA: TGTGCCAGCAGACCAGCGGGAGTGGGGTCCCTCACAGATACGCAGTATTTT
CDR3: CASRPAGVGSLTDTQYF

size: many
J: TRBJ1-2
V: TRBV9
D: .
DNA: TGTGCCAGCAGCCACGGGGCAGGGGACGGCTACACCTTC
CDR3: CASSHGAGDGYTF

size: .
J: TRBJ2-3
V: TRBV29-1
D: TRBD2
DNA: TGCAGCATGGGGGGGGAGGGCGGGCCGTATTTT
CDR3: CSMGGEGGPYF

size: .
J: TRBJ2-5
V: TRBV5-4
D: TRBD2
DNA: TGTGCCAGCCGAGCTTGGAATTCTCTAGCGGGAGGACAAGAGACCCAGTACTTC
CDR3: CASRAWNSLAGGQETQYF

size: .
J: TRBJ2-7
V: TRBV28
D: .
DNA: TGTGCCAGCAGTTTTCAGTGGGAGCAGTACTTC
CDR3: CASSFQWEQYF

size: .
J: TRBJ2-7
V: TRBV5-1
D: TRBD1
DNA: TGCGCCAGCAGCGGGGGACAGCTCTACGAGCAGTACTTC
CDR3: CASSGGQLYEQYF

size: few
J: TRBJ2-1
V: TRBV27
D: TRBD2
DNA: TGTGCCAGCAGTACGCTAGCGGGAGGAGTTTGGGAGCAGTTCTTC
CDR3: CASSTLAGGVWEQFF

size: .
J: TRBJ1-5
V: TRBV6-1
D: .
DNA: TGTGCCAGCAGTGTTCCGGACAGCAAATATAGCAATCAGCCCCAGCATTTT
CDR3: CASSVPDSKYSNQPQHF

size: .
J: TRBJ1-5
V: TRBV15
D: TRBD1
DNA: TGTGCCACCAGCAGGGACAGGGGCGATGGACAGCCCCAGCATTTT
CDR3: CATSRDRGDGQPQHF

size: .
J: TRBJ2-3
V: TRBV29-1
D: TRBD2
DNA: TGCAGCGGCCTCGCACTAGCGGGAGGTACAGATACGCAGTATTTT
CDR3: CSGLALAGGTDTQYF

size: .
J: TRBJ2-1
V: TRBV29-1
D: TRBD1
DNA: TGCAGCGTTCAAGGACAGGTTTCTTACAATGAGCAGTTCTTC
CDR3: CSVQGQVSYNEQFF

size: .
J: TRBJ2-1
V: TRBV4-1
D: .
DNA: TGCGCCAGCAGCCGCCTCGGGACTCCCTACAATGAGCAGTTCTTC
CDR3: CASSRLGTPYNEQFF

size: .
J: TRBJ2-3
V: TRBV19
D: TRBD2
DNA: TGTGCCAGTAGTCCCGAGCGGGGTGTCGGCACAGATACGCAGTATTTT
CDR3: CASSPERGVGTDTQYF

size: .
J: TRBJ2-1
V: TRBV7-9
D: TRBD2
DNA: TGTGCCAGCAGCTTAGTTAGCGGGAAAGAAAATGAGCAGTTCTTC
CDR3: CASSLVSGKENEQFF